This passage covers 25 T cell receptor beta chains from one sample sequenced in a study of OX40 agonist ivuxolimab in advanced cancers. The data were produced by immunoSEQ multiplex PCR, yet TCRdb's version contains in-frame clones alone and is incomplete. The sample lists around 45,000 clones; approximately 90% were seen once. This sample comprised CD4+ or CD8+ T cells sorted from blood, obtained in a trial of the OX40 agonist ivuxolimab. The receptors come from an adult with an advanced solid tumor such as melanoma, head and neck, liver or kidney cancer.

The gene calls are TRBV27 and TRBJ2-1, with a tentative D call TRBD2 (7 bases). CDR3 length: 14 amino acids. Germline CDR1 and CDR2: MNHEY and SMNVEV (reference sequence). Trimming stripped 3 bases from V and 6 bases from J, with 12 bases between. DNA for the CDR3: TGTGCCAGCAGTTTGGGGGGGCAGTTCAATGAGCAGTTCTTC. Translating it yields CASSLGGQFNEQFF.

The chain links TRBV7-6 to TRBJ1-2; 7 bases map to TRBD1. The CDR3 totals 14 residues. Germline V gene sequence: CDR1 SGHVS, CDR2 FNYEAQ. The trim removed 1 base at V and 2 bases at J, leaving 1 base unmatched. CDR3 sequence: CASSLGDSNYGYTF. The CDR3 DNA reads TGTGCCAGCAGCTTAGGGGACAGCAACTATGGCTACACCTTC.

V usage is TRBV5-8 and J usage is TRBJ2-3; unclear D gene. V lost 0 bases and J 10 bases, leaving 9 bases between the germline ends. Germline CDR1 SGHTS, CDR2 YDEGEE. The CDR3 is made up of 12 amino acids. The CDR3 nucleotides are TGTGCCAGCAGCTTGGGCATTCAGCCGCAGTATTTT. This sequence encodes CASSLGIQPQYF.

The genes are TRBV13 and TRBJ2-7, with D possibly matching TRBD1 (8 bases). CDR3 length equals 17 residues. The germline CDR1 and CDR2 sequences are PRHDT and FYEKMQ (reference sequence). The ends were cut back, 3 bases at V and 0 bases at J, with 18 bases in the middle. The CDR3 loop reads CASSFGQGGAHSYEQYF. CDR3 DNA sequence: TGTGCCAGCAGCTTCGGACAGGGAGGGGCCCACTCCTACGAGCAGTACTTC.

This clone was observed a handful of times. The rearrangement links TRBV4-1 to TRBJ2-2; possible D gene TRBD2, 6 bases. CDR1 is MGHRA and CDR2 is YSYEKL in the germline V gene. V was shortened by 5 bases and J by 0 bases, with 10 bases between the two germline ends. The CDR3 extends over 15 amino acids. CDR3 in amino acids: CASSGGTANTGELFF. The CDR3, as DNA: TGCGCCAGCAGCGGCGGGACGGCGAACACCGGGGAGCTGTTTTTT.

The rearrangement links TRBV27 to TRBJ2-7, with D possibly being TRBD2 (7 bases). Trimming took 5 bases from V and 7 from J, leaving 15 bases between them. This CDR3 is built from 13 residues. Germline loops: CDR1 MNHEY, CDR2 SMNVEV (reference sequence). In DNA, the CDR3 is TGTGCCAGCAGTCAACTCGGGGGGCGAGAGCAGTACTTC. Its translation is CASSQLGGREQYF.

This chain joins TRBV5-8 and TRBJ1-5, with 9 bases that match TRBD1. Germline values: CDR1 SGHTS, CDR2 YDEGEE. Germline trimming cut 3 bases from V and 7 bases from J; bases unmatched to any gene: 5. CDR3 length: 14 amino acids. Here the CDR3 reads CASSWGQGGQPQHF. For the CDR3, the DNA is TGTGCCAGCAGCTGGGGACAGGGCGGACAGCCCCAGCATTTT.

V and J are TRBV27 and TRBJ1-5, with D maybe TRBD1 (6 bases). The CDR3 is 14 residues long. CDR1 is MNHEY, CDR2 SMNVEV, per germline (reference sequence). Trimming left V 5 bases short and J 7 bases short, with 15 bases between. CDR3 sequence reads: CASSQRGKGQPQHF. The CDR3, as DNA: TGTGCCAGCAGTCAAAGGGGGAAAGGACAGCCCCAGCATTTT.

This rearrangement joins TRBV5-1 to TRBJ2-1; D is unclear. The ends were cut back, 0 bases at V and 2 bases at J, with 3 bases in the middle. CDR1 and CDR2 from the germline V gene are SGHRS and YFSETQ. The CDR3 covers 13 residues. CDR3 DNA: TGCGCCAGCAGCTTGGACGCCTACAATGAGCAGTTCTTC. It is translated as CASSLDAYNEQFF.

The chain has TRBV28 and TRBJ1-6; TRBD1 agrees at 7 bases. Germline V lookup: CDR1 MDHEN, CDR2 SYDVKM. The junction had 14 bases not matched to a gene; V was cut back by 5 bases and J by 10 bases. This CDR3 region has 16 residues. CDR3 protein: CASSPMVDRDRSPLHF. CDR3 in DNA: TGTGCCAGCAGTCCTATGGTCGACAGGGATAGATCACCCCTCCACTTT.

This chain uses TRBV2 with TRBJ2-1; possibly TRBD1 for D (5 bases). The CDR3 extends over 13 amino acids. In germline, CDR1 is SNHLY, CDR2 FYNNEI. Trimming removed 6 bases from V and 4 bases from J, with 10 bases in between. The CDR3 loop is CASSDRVYNEQFF. As DNA, the CDR3 is TGTGCCAGCAGCGACAGAGTTTACAATGAGCAGTTCTTC. Complete variable domain (other parts from reference TRBV2 and TRBJ2-1): EPEVTQTPSHQVTQMGQEVILRCVPISNHLYFYWYRQILGQKVEFLVSFYNNEISEKSEIFDDQFSVERPDGSNFTLKIRSTKLEDSAMYFCASSDRVYNEQFFGPGTRLTVL.

This clone occurred once. V and J are TRBV19 and TRBJ2-7; weak D call: TRBD2 (5 bases). The CDR3 covers 13 residues. With 3 bases removed from V and 2 bases from J, the gap between germline ends came to 8 bases. Germline loops: CDR1 LNHDA, CDR2 SQIVND (reference sequence). The CDR3 is CASSIGETYEQYF. Here the CDR3 DNA reads TGTGCCAGTAGTATCGGGGAAACCTACGAGCAGTACTTC.

The V call is TRBV19, the J call TRBJ2-7; a weak D match, TRBD1 (5 bases). The CDR3 runs to 14 residues. Germline CDR1 is LNHDA and CDR2 is SQIVND (reference sequence). The V and J ends lost 3 bases and 2 bases respectively, with 11 bases between them. The CDR3 protein is CASSITQGAYEQYF. The CDR3, as DNA: TGTGCCAGTAGTATCACTCAAGGGGCCTACGAGCAGTACTTC. Full variable domain (rest looked up from reference TRBV19 and TRBJ2-7): DGGITQSPKYLFRKEGQNVTLSCEQNLNHDAMYWYRQDPGQGLRLIYYSQIVNDFQKGDIAEGYSVSREKKESFPLTVTSAQKNPTAFYLCASSITQGAYEQYFGPGTRLTVT.

The gene calls are TRBV28 and TRBJ2-5, with TRBD1 matching over 8 bases. The J segment lost 2 bases and the V segment lost 6 bases, leaving 8 bases of the junction unmatched. In germline, CDR1 is MDHEN, CDR2 SYDVKM. This CDR3 is built from 15 residues. The CDR3 coding sequence is TGTGCCAGCAGCAGAGGACAGGGTTGGCAAGAGACCCAGTACTTC. Translating it yields CASSRGQGWQETQYF. The full variable domain, rest sourced from reference TRBV28 and TRBJ2-5, is DVKVTQSSRYLVKRTGEKVFLECVQDMDHENMFWYRQDPGLGLRLIYFSYDVKMKEKGDIPEGYSVSREKKERFSLILESASTNQTSMYLCASSRGQGWQETQYFGPGTRLLVL.

The rearrangement links TRBV19 to TRBJ2-1; the match to TRBD1 covers 9 bases. This CDR3 has 13 amino acids. CDR1 is LNHDA, CDR2 SQIVND, per germline (reference sequence). V dropped 7 bases and J dropped 5; count of bases not matched to a gene: 3. CDR3 amino acids: CASTRTGDNEQFF. The CDR3 nucleotides are TGTGCCAGTACCCGGACAGGGGACAATGAGCAGTTCTTC.

The V call is TRBV13, the J call TRBJ2-2, with D tentatively TRBD2 (6 bases). CDR1 and CDR2 (germline): PRHDT, FYEKMQ (reference sequence). V lost 1 base to trimming and J lost 6 bases, with 6 bases between them. The CDR3 is 13 amino acids. The CDR3 coding sequence is TGTGCCAGCAGCTTAGTAGCGGCCGGGGAGCTGTTTTTT. It is translated as CASSLVAAGELFF.

The V call is TRBV5-1, the J call TRBJ2-5; 7 positions agree with TRBD1. The CDR3 is 15 residues long. V lost 4 bases to trimming and J lost 0 bases; unmatched junction nucleotides: 6. Germline CDR1 and CDR2: SGHRS and YFSETQ. The CDR3 coding sequence is TGCGCCAGCAGCGCCGGGACAGTGTACCAAGAGACCCAGTACTTC. This encodes CASSAGTVYQETQYF.

The V gene is TRBV4-1, the J gene TRBJ2-7; a possible D gene is TRBD2 (5 bases). Trimming cost V 2 bases and J 3 bases, with 8 bases left between them. Germline CDR1 MGHRA, CDR2 YSYEKL. This CDR3 is 13 amino acids long. The chain's CDR3 is CASSQTDFYEQYF. The CDR3 region has the DNA TGCGCCAGCAGCCAAACGGACTTCTACGAGCAGTACTTC.

This clone has a handful of counts. The chain is built from TRBV23-1 and TRBJ2-7, with D maybe TRBD1 (6 bases). TRBV23-1 carries the ORF label, with uncertain function. V lost 3 bases to trimming and J lost 3 bases, with 15 bases between them. CDR3 length equals 15 residues. The DNA for the CDR3 is TGCGCCAGCAGTCATTACCGGACAGCTCACTACGAGCAGTACTTC. Translated, it gives CASSHYRTAHYEQYF.

The rearrangement links TRBV6-5 to TRBJ2-7; either TRBD1 or TRBD2 may supply D (5 bases each). Germline CDR1 is MNHEY and CDR2 is SVGAGI. This CDR3 region has 15 residues. Between the trimmed V and J ends, which lost 0 bases and 0 bases, there was a span of 9 bases. CDR3 residues: CASSYSGTYSYEQYF. The CDR3 nucleotides are TGTGCCAGCAGTTACTCTGGGACCTACTCCTACGAGCAGTACTTC.

The chain employs TRBV4-1 and TRBJ2-3, with no clear D. Trimming cost V 0 bases and J 0 bases, with 4 bases left between them. CDR1 and CDR2 (germline): MGHRA, YSYEKL. The CDR3 runs to 14 residues. As DNA, the CDR3 is TGCGCCAGCAGCCAAGATAGTAGCACAGATACGCAGTATTTT. Amino acid sequence: CASSQDSSTDTQYF.

The chain carries TRBV11-1 and TRBJ2-7; TRBD1 is a possible D gene (5 bases). CDR1 is SGHAT and CDR2 is FQDESV in the germline V gene (reference sequence). The CDR3 is 15 residues long. V was shortened by 0 bases and J by 2 bases, with 11 bases between the two germline ends. The CDR3 sequence: CASSLAEQGPYEQYF. CDR3 bases: TGTGCCAGCAGCTTAGCCGAGCAGGGCCCCTACGAGCAGTACTTC.

V is TRBV28 and J is TRBJ2-1; the match to TRBD2 covers 8 bases. Germline loops: CDR1 MDHEN, CDR2 SYDVKM. The CDR3 extends over 16 amino acids. The ends lost 3 bases at V and 3 bases at J; junction bases unmatched: 7. The CDR3 DNA is TGTGCCAGCAGTTTCCTCGGGAGGGCGGACTACAATGAGCAGTTCTTC. As protein: CASSFLGRADYNEQFF. Together with reference TRBV28 and TRBJ2-1, the CDR3 gives the full variable domain: DVKVTQSSRYLVKRTGEKVFLECVQDMDHENMFWYRQDPGLGLRLIYFSYDVKMKEKGDIPEGYSVSREKKERFSLILESASTNQTSMYLCASSFLGRADYNEQFFGPGTRLTVL.

The rearrangement joins TRBV29-1 to TRBJ2-3; D tentatively reads TRBD1 or TRBD2 (5 bases each). Germline V lookup: CDR1 SQVTM, CDR2 ANQGSEA. The ends were cut back, 3 bases at V and 0 bases at J, with 7 bases in the middle. This CDR3 spans 13 amino acids. The CDR3 is CSVEGPSTDTQYF. Written as DNA, the CDR3 is TGCAGCGTTGAGGGACCCAGCACAGATACGCAGTATTTT.

With regard to this clone: This sample also contains other DNA sequences that code for the same CDR3. Here the CDR3 DNA reads TGTGCCAGCAGCTTGCAAGAGACCCAGTACTTC. Protein: CASSLQETQYF. The rearrangement joins TRBV5-6 to TRBJ2-5, with D uncertain. The germline gives CDR1 SGHDT, CDR2 YYEEEE. The length of the CDR3 is 11 residues. Between the trimmed V and J ends, which lost 1 base and 2 bases, there was a span of 0 bases.